This paragraph reports one T cell receptor (beta chain). Its antigen is undetermined. The CDR3 loop spans 11 amino acids. Germline CDR1 reads DFQATT; CDR2 reads SNEGSKA (reference sequence). Trimming removed 6 bases from V and 8 bases from J, with 11 bases in between. Nominally healthy donors were sampled, though unrecorded immune exposures were likely. This sample is drawn from a study of cytomegalovirus exposure and HLA in healthy donors. Study-wide findings and caveats: Reportedly, a later analysis found an Asian-associated ancestry cluster had fewer N-insertions than the approximately 700-donor mean. Presence/absence analyses took donor sequencing depth as roughly uniform.

PCR primers comprised 60 Vbeta and 13 Jbeta primers. The protocol was immunoSEQ multiplex PCR, while the TCRdb copy is restricted to in-frame clones and leaves out a portion. Of 77,000 or so clones in the sample, 65% to 90% were seen once. Sequences were obtained from PBMCs. The clonotype was recovered from a man in his 70s in good health and CMV-seropositive. The gene calls are TRBV20-1 and TRBJ2-1; D is unclear. CDR3 sequence (DNA): TGCAGTGCGCCAAAAGAGGATGAGCAGTTCTTC. This gives the protein CSAPKEDEQFF.